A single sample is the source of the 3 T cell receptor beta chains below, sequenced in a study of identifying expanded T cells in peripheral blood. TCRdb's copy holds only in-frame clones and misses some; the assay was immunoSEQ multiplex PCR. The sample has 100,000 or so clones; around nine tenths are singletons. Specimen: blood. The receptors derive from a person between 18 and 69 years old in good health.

CDR3 DNA: TGTGCCAGCAGCCGACTAGACTCCTACGAGCAGTACTTC. Its translation: CASSRLDSYEQYF. The chain combines TRBV11-2 with TRBJ2-7; D might be TRBD2 (6 bases). Germline values: CDR1 SGHAT, CDR2 FQNNGV. CDR3 size: 13 residues. Trimming stripped 5 bases from V and 0 bases from J, with 8 bases between.

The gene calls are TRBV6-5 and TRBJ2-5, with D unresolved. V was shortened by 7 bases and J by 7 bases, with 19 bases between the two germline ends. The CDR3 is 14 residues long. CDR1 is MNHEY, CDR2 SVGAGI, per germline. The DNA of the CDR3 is TGTGCCAGCAACAAGGCGCGGCAGGCCGGGACCCAGTACTTC. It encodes CASNKARQAGTQYF.

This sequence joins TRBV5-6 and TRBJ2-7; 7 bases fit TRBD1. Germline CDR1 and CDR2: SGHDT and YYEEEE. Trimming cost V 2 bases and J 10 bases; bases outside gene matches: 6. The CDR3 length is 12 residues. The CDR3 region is CASSFTGEGQYF. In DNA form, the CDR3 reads TGTGCCAGCAGCTTTACAGGGGAAGGTCAGTACTTC.